This T cell receptor (beta chain) was captured in a study of blood T cells in healthy people across ages. Study-wide results and caveats: Leaving the PBMCs unsorted stopped any conclusive comparison of naive versus antigen-experienced cells.

This clonotype was recorded a few times. Its antigen is unidentified. V lost 2 bases and J lost 3; bases outside the gene matches: 4. The length of the CDR3 is 15 residues. From germline, CDR1 is SEHNR and CDR2 FQNEAQ (reference sequence). For the second PCR, which ran for about 6 to 12 cycles, a sample-barcoded 5' primer and a J-beta primer mix were used. TCRdb recomputed calls from the 5' RACE reads with MiXCR, one row per CDR3 protein. The sample records about 1,800,000 distinct CDR3 sequences, roughly 27% being singletons. The J gene is TRBJ1-1, the V gene TRBV7-9, with 9 bases lining up with TRBD1. This clonotype was sampled from a young woman in good health. Sequencing was carried out using blood. CDR3 sequence (DNA): TGTGCCAGCAGCTTAAGGACAGGGGTGTACACTGAAGCTTTCTTT. As protein: CASSLRTGVYTEAFF.